These T cell receptor beta chains were read from a single sample in a study of molecular identifiers for immune sequencing clone quantification. TCRdb reanalysed the PCR reads using MiXCR and keeps one entry per CDR3 protein. This sample yields 63,000 or so distinct CDR3 sequences, of which about 17% are seen a single time; 1.4% to 1.5% belongs to the top ten. The specimen sequenced was naive CD8+ T cells from blood, with Jurkat cell RNA spiked in. Receptor source: a human donor in good health. Some libraries in this study had Jurkat cell RNA spiked in. Both conserved end residues are part of each CDR3. The D gene is left open where the match is weak. A row's size may be missing; if present it is once, few, many or a size class.

clone_size j_call v_call d_call cdr3_aa cdr3_nt
many TRBJ2-1 TRBV24-1 TRBD2 CATSDYSGRASGEQFF TGTGCCACCAGTGATTATAGCGGGAGGGCCTCCGGTGAGCAGTTCTTC
many TRBJ1-5 TRBV7-8 NA CASSSTGTSIPVNQPQHF TGTGCCAGCAGCTCCACCGGGACATCTATCCCCGTCAATCAGCCCCAGCATTTT
many TRBJ2-1 TRBV7-3 NA CASSPTGINEQFF TGTGCCAGCAGCCCCACTGGGATAAATGAGCAGTTCTTC
many TRBJ2-2 TRBV10-3 TRBD2 CAISVLAGNTGELFF TGTGCCATCAGTGTTTTAGCGGGGAACACCGGGGAGCTGTTTTTT
many TRBJ2-5 TRBV5-8 NA CASSFRQGGDQETQYF TGTGCCAGCAGCTTCCGGCAAGGGGGAGATCAAGAGACCCAGTACTTC
medium-sized TRBJ2-6 TRBV4-3 TRBD1 CASSQDFRTGYGANVLTF TGCGCCAGCAGCCAAGATTTTAGGACAGGGTATGGGGCCAACGTCCTGACTTTC
NA TRBJ2-1 TRBV7-9 TRBD2 CASSTWTSDAERFF TGTGCCAGCAGCACCTGGACTAGCGACGCGGAGCGGTTCTTC
many TRBJ1-1 TRBV30 NA CAWRGPPGRMNTEAFF TGTGCCTGGAGGGGACCGCCCGGTAGAATGAACACTGAAGCTTTCTTT
NA TRBJ1-1 TRBV27 NA CASSPTPGGGTEAFF TGTGCCAGCAGTCCAACCCCCGGGGGAGGCACTGAAGCTTTCTTT
many TRBJ2-3 TRBV4-3 NA CASSPGGLPTDTQYF TGCGCCAGCAGCCCGGGCGGGCTCCCCACAGATACGCAGTATTTT
many TRBJ2-7 TRBV4-3 NA CASSQDRGLEQYF TGCGCCAGCAGCCAAGATCGAGGCTTGGAGCAGTACTTC
medium-sized TRBJ2-7 TRBV4-1 NA CASSQLGNEQYF TGCGCCAGCAGCCAACTAGGGAACGAGCAGTACTTC
NA TRBJ2-7 TRBV3-1 NA CASSQDLNSYEQYF TGTGCCAGCAGCCAAGATCTCAATTCCTACGAGCAGTACTTC
many TRBJ2-1 TRBV6-6 NA CASSYSREVSYNEQFF TGTGCCAGCAGTTACTCTAGGGAGGTATCCTACAATGAGCAGTTCTTC
many TRBJ2-5 TRBV11-2 NA CASSLYREHTGETQYF TGTGCCAGCAGCTTATACCGGGAGCATACTGGGGAGACCCAGTACTTC
few TRBJ2-1 TRBV28 NA CASSYSATGLDSYNEQFF TGTGCCAGCAGTTACTCGGCGACGGGACTCGACTCCTACAATGAGCAGTTCTTC
many TRBJ2-7 TRBV9 NA CASSAENRIDEQYF TGTGCCAGCAGCGCAGAGAACAGGATTGACGAGCAGTACTTC
many TRBJ2-7 TRBV27 NA CASSFGTYSYEQYF TGTGCCAGCAGTTTCGGTACTTACTCCTACGAGCAGTACTTC
NA TRBJ2-1 TRBV11-2 TRBD2 CASSLSRLAGYNEQFF TGTGCCAGCAGCTTATCGAGGCTAGCGGGATACAATGAGCAGTTCTTC
many TRBJ2-6 TRBV11-2 NA CASSSTGLSGANVLTF TGTGCCAGCAGCTCAACGGGGTTGTCTGGGGCCAACGTCCTGACTTTC
NA TRBJ2-3 TRBV24-1 NA CATSEEYTDTQYF TGTGCCACCAGTGAGGAGTACACAGATACGCAGTATTTT
NA TRBJ2-7 TRBV2 NA CASPGDATSPYEQYF TGTGCCAGCCCAGGGGATGCCACGTCCCCCTACGAGCAGTACTTC